This TCR beta chain came from a study of T cells after posttransplantation cyclophosphamide. Study-wide results and limits: Blood and skin or GI T cell repertoires showed limited TRB overlap. Recipient CMV seropositivity and CMV reactivation strongly tracked TRB clonality.

Points on this clone: Its antigen is still unknown.

Profiled with immunoSEQ multiplex PCR; TCRdb holds only in-frame clones, not every one. This table holds some 61,000 clones, just under 95% found once. The related graft donor's blood sample was taken on the day of bone marrow donation. V lost 0 bases to trimming and J lost 2 bases; unmatched junction nucleotides: 5. Germline CDR1 and CDR2: ENHRY and SYGVKD. CDR3 length: 16 amino acids. The J gene is TRBJ1-1, the V gene TRBV10-3; TRBD1 aligns across 8 bases. Source material: PBMCs. This sequence was found in a woman aged 30 to 39 in good health and a related stem cell transplant donor. The CDR3 reads CAISESRGQGNTEAFF. DNA for the CDR3: TGTGCCATCAGTGAGTCTCGAGGACAGGGAAACACTGAAGCTTTCTTT.